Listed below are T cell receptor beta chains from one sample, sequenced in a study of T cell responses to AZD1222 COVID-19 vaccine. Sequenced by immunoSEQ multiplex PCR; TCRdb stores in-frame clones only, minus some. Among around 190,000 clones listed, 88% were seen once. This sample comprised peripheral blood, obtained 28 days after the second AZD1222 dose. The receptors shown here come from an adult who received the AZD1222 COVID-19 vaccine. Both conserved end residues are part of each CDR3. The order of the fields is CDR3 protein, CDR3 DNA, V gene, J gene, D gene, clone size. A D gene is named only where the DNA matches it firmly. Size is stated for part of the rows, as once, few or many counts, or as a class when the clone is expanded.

CASSLNAEGAYGYTF	TGCGCCAGCAGCTTGAATGCTGAGGGGGCCTATGGCTACACCTTC	TRBV5-1	TRBJ1-2	TRBD1	NA
CASSLRGDQPQHF	TGTGCCAGCAGCCTCAGGGGGGATCAGCCCCAGCATTTT	TRBV5-4	TRBJ1-5	TRBD1	few
CASSTGPTGVNQPQHF	TGTGCCAGTAGCACCGGGCCGACAGGGGTCAATCAGCCCCAGCATTTT	TRBV19	TRBJ1-5	TRBD1	few
CASRTGGGVSGELFF	TGTGCCAGCAGGACGGGGGGAGGGGTTAGCGGGGAGCTGTTTTTT	TRBV7-2	TRBJ2-2	TRBD2	NA
CASSADRGEEPQHF	TGTGCCAGCAGTGCGGACAGGGGAGAGGAGCCCCAGCATTTT	TRBV2	TRBJ1-5	TRBD1	few
CASSQAAFTGELFF	TGCGCCAGCAGCCAAGCGGCTTTTACCGGGGAGCTGTTTTTT	TRBV4-3	TRBJ2-2	NA	NA
CASSLDPGGGSPLHF	TGTGCCAGCAGCTTAGATCCAGGGGGAGGTTCACCCCTCCACTTT	TRBV7-2	TRBJ1-6	TRBD1	NA
CASGKIYEQYF	TGTGCCAGCGGGAAAATCTACGAGCAGTACTTC	TRBV12-3/TRBV12-4	TRBJ2-7	NA	NA
CASSLGGAPTEQYF	TGCGCCAGCAGCTTGGGGGGGGCCCCCACTGAGCAGTACTTC	TRBV5-1	TRBJ2-7	NA	NA
CASSLVVGAITDTQYF	TGTGCCAGCAGCTTAGTCGTGGGGGCGATCACAGATACGCAGTATTTT	TRBV11-2	TRBJ2-3	NA	NA
CASSLAMSPYSPLHF	TGCGCCAGCAGCTTGGCTATGTCGCCTTATTCACCCCTCCACTTT	TRBV5-1	TRBJ1-6	NA	NA
CASSFGAAHFTDTQYF	TGTGCCAGCAGCTTCGGGGCGGCACACTTCACAGATACGCAGTATTTT	TRBV7-2	TRBJ2-3	NA	NA
CASTLQGTDTQYF	TGCGCCAGCACTTTACAGGGTACAGATACGCAGTATTTT	TRBV5-1	TRBJ2-3	NA	NA
CASSLLSRVSNTEAFF	TGTGCCAGCAGCTTACTGAGCAGGGTCAGCAACACTGAAGCTTTCTTT	TRBV5-6	TRBJ1-1	NA	NA
CASSLSSYEQYF	TGTGCCAGCAGTCTTAGCTCCTACGAGCAGTACTTC	TRBV11-2	TRBJ2-7	NA	NA
CASSPTSGQGGHGYTF	TGTGCCAGCAGCCCAACCTCGGGACAGGGAGGGCATGGCTACACCTTC	TRBV7-8	TRBJ1-2	TRBD1	NA
CASSIGQGRNEQYF	TGTGCCAGTAGTATCGGACAGGGAAGAAACGAGCAGTACTTC	TRBV19	TRBJ2-7	TRBD1	once
CASSLAGETQYF	TGTGCCAGCAGCCTCGCTGGGGAGACCCAGTACTTC	TRBV6-2/TRBV6-3	TRBJ2-5	NA	NA
CSVSRRNTEAFF	TGCAGCGTCTCACGGAGGAACACTGAAGCTTTCTTT	TRBV29-1	TRBJ1-1	NA	NA
CASSRPSQGALNQPQHF	TGTGCCAGCAGCCGCCCTTCGCAGGGGGCCCTCAATCAGCCCCAGCATTTT	TRBV2	TRBJ1-5	TRBD1	NA